This T cell receptor (beta chain) was recovered during a study of blood T cell repertoires in COVID-19. Whole-study context: Acute and convalescent COVID-19 specimens originated in the United States, Italy and Spain. PBMCs, B-cell-depleted T cells, or T cells were the source of the cDNA or gDNA that made up the material.

This clone has just a few counts. Original analysis: Amplification of reference gene primers provided the estimated nucleated cell counts. Clones were read by immunoSEQ multiplex PCR, and TCRdb kept only the in-frame ones, dropping some. The V and J calls and clone size are taken from that table; D and trimming were inferred from the DNA. This repertoire shows roughly 140,000 clones, 88% found once; its top ten account for about 11%. CDR1 is MNHEY and CDR2 is SVGAGI in the germline V gene. The V gene lost 6 bases and the J gene lost 1 base, with 6 bases spanning the gap. This CDR3 is built from 12 residues.

The chain has TRBV6-5 and TRBJ1-1; D remains unclear. The origin of this receptor is a man over 45 with active or convalescent COVID-19. Material for sequencing was peripheral blood. The CDR3 region is CASSDWNTEAFF. In DNA, the CDR3 is TGTGCCAGCAGCGACTGGAACACTGAAGCTTTCTTT.